This record covers a single T cell receptor beta chain. Its binding antigen is unknown. No quality values exist for individual bases; no much larger clone is one base distant. The data belong to a study of blood T cell repertoires in COVID-19 (dated by TCRdb to 2018 to 2020). General notes on the study: Samples from collaborators originated in the United States, Italy and Spain and spanned both the acute and convalescent phases of COVID-19. The prospective study material was composed of cDNA or gDNA derived from T cells, B-cell-depleted T cells, or PBMCs. The repertoires were released in a freely available public database meant as a resource for research on the immune response to SARS-CoV-2. Samples came from the ongoing ImmuneRACE study (first 160 participants) plus 1,254 subjects from 6 global collaborators. Where available, HLA class I and class II types were obtained from metadata supplied by the sample provider rather than from assay-based typing. Deeply sampled blood TCRbeta repertoires from subjects exposed to, actively infected with, or recovered from COVID-19 were included in the dataset. Sample metadata almost always included a de-identified subject ID, COVID-19 status, age in years and sex. The research as a whole found: The quantity of clinical and demographic metadata differed by source and by participant and was supplied without curation.

Whole blood was collected in K2EDTA tubes by collaborating institutions according to the institutions' own protocols. For TCRbeta analysis, collaborators shipped samples as frozen whole blood, isolated PBMCs, or DNA extracted from either of those sample types. Measured from the cysteine to the phenylalanine, the CDR3 is 14 residues long. CDR3 DNA only is kept here, 42 bases in frame from base 1. Trimming leaves V shorter by 7 bases and J shorter by 2 bases, with the junction holding 5 bases beyond the gene matches. The germline V gene (reference sequence) specifies SEHNR as CDR1 and FQNEAQ as CDR2. The immunoSEQ Assay, a bias-controlled multiplex PCR, was used to amplify TCRbeta CDR3 regions from genomic DNA. For the original study's pipeline: The number of nucleated cells in each sample was estimated from the amplification of reference gene primers within the assay. Sequence reads were collapsed and filtered to measure the absolute abundance of every unique TCRbeta CDR3 rearrangement. Productive Simpson clonality was computed per sample as the square root of Simpson's diversity index over productive rearrangements. In its TCRdb copy, this immuneACCESS table keeps in-frame sequences only and misses some clones. Where compared with another copy, unresolved V genes explain less than half of these, and the others have no known cause. That table gives V, J and clone size, and the DNA gave D and trimming. The sample table records around 100,000 clones; 70% to 85% of these occur just once. The ten largest clones represent about 20% of the sample.

Sequencing used peripheral blood. The origin of this receptor is a man aged 65 to 85 with active or convalescent COVID-19. The rearranged segments are TRBV7-9 and TRBJ1-1, with 9 bases aligning to TRBD1. The CDR3 amino acid sequence is: CASIEGQGNTEAFF. The DNA sequence is TGTGCCAGCATAGAGGGACAGGGCAACACTGAAGCTTTCTTT.